This TCR beta chain derives from a study of post-analysis software for immune sequencing data. At the level of the study: Relapsing-remitting, secondary progressive and progressive-relapsing multiple sclerosis courses were included.

With respect to this clonotype: Its specificity is unknown.

TCR beta cDNA libraries had unique molecular identifiers. Via MiXCR, TCRdb re-called the PCR reads, giving one row per CDR3 protein. The repertoire holds about 260,000 distinct CDR3 sequences, with just over 35% as singletons. Notes on the study in general: There was significantly lower normalized Chao1 diversity in multiple sclerosis patients than in controls. Several TRBV segments occurring more often in patients than controls included TRBV5-6, TRBV5-1 and TRBV20-1.

Germline V gene data show CDR1 as SGHTA and CDR2 as FQGNSA. This CDR3 has 15 amino acids. V lost 3 bases, J lost 5 bases, and 6 bases stayed unmatched. Source material: blood. The chain uses TRBV7-2 and TRBJ2-2; TRBD1 agrees at 7 bases. The source of this sequence is a girl aged 5 to 17 with multiple sclerosis. The CDR3 is CASSFRTGLTGELFF. The CDR3 DNA reads as TGTGCCAGCAGCTTCAGGACAGGTCTGACCGGGGAGCTGTTTTTT. The full variable domain, in which reference TRBV7-2 and TRBJ2-2 provide the parts outside the CDR3, is GAGVSQSPSNKVTEKGKDVELRCDPISGHTALYWYRQSLGQGLEFLIYFQGNSAPDKSGLPSDRFSAERTGGSVSTLTIQRTQQEDSAVYLCASSFRTGLTGELFFGEGSRLTVL.